One sample yielded the 30 T cell receptor beta chains listed below, sequenced in a study of cytomegalovirus exposure and HLA in healthy donors. Sequencing was performed with immunoSEQ multiplex PCR; in TCRdb, only in-frame clones are kept and a portion is missing. The sample records 200,000 or so clones, approximately 82% being singletons. Sequences were obtained from PBMCs. The receptor set was obtained from a woman aged 18-29 years in good health and CMV-seronegative.

The genes are TRBV6-1 and TRBJ1-2, with 7 positions matching TRBD1. The CDR3 is 13 amino acids. V lost 6 bases and J lost 5; bases outside the gene matches: 6. Per germline, CDR1 MNHNS and CDR2 SASEGT. Written as DNA, the CDR3 is TGTGCCAGCAGGGAGGGACAGTCGTATGGCTACACCTTC. This codes for CASREGQSYGYTF.

The rearrangement links TRBV2 to TRBJ2-7, with D maybe TRBD1 (6 bases). V was pared by 7 bases and J by 5 bases, with 9 bases between. CDR3 length equals 11 residues. Germline lookup yields CDR1 SNHLY and CDR2 FYNNEI. For the CDR3, the DNA is TGTGCCAGCACAGCAGGGGACGAGCAGTACTTC. This encodes CASTAGDEQYF. The whole variable domain, remainder taken from reference TRBV2 and TRBJ2-7, is EPEVTQTPSHQVTQMGQEVILRCVPISNHLYFYWYRQILGQKVEFLVSFYNNEISEKSEIFDDQFSVERPDGSNFTLKIRSTKLEDSAMYFCASTAGDEQYFGPGTRLTVT.

This chain joins TRBV7-9 and TRBJ2-7, with 9 bases aligning to TRBD1. This CDR3 comprises 15 residues. The V segment lost 5 bases and the J segment 5 bases; nucleotides outside the gene matches: 10. Germline CDR1 SEHNR, CDR2 FQNEAQ (reference sequence). As DNA, the CDR3 is TGTGCCAGCAGCCACCGGGACAGGGCTAGAGACGAGCAGTACTTC. Encoded protein: CASSHRDRARDEQYF.

V is TRBV7-2 and J is TRBJ2-3; no definite D call. CDR1 is SGHTA, CDR2 FQGNSA, per germline. Trimming pared 4 bases from V and 4 bases from J, leaving 6 bases between. The CDR3 runs 12 residues. The CDR3 DNA reads TGTGCCAGCAGCTCGAAAGCAGATACGCAGTATTTT. Translating it yields CASSSKADTQYF.

The chain joins TRBV9 to TRBJ2-1; TRBD1 agrees at 7 bases. Losses at the gene ends were 4 bases for V and 9 bases for J; bases not matched to a gene: 4. The CDR3 is 12 residues long. The germline gives CDR1 SGDLS, CDR2 YYNGEE. The chain's CDR3 is CASSPNRGEQFF. CDR3 nucleotide sequence: TGTGCCAGCAGCCCTAACAGGGGTGAGCAGTTCTTC.

V and J are TRBV7-9 and TRBJ2-1, with 10 positions matching TRBD2. From germline, CDR1 is SEHNR and CDR2 FQNEAQ (reference sequence). J was trimmed by 9 bases and V by 5 bases; bases with no gene match: 13. The CDR3 runs 16 residues. CDR3 sequence reads: CASSERPGLAIAEQFF. The CDR3 DNA reads TGTGCCAGCAGCGAAAGACCGGGACTAGCGATCGCTGAGCAGTTCTTC.

The rearrangement uses TRBV4-1 and TRBJ2-1; 10 positions match TRBD2. Trimming removed 5 bases from V and 4 bases from J; junction bases left unmatched: 5. The germline V gene has CDR1 MGHRA and CDR2 YSYEKL. This CDR3 has 15 residues. The CDR3 DNA is TGCGCCAGCAGCGTAGCGGGAGGCCGATACAATGAGCAGTTCTTC. It specifies CASSVAGGRYNEQFF.

The chain uses TRBV13 and TRBJ2-7; a possible D gene is TRBD1 (6 bases). CDR1 is PRHDT, CDR2 FYEKMQ, per germline (reference sequence). This CDR3 region has 14 residues. Between the trimmed V and J ends, which lost 5 bases and 2 bases, there was a span of 13 bases. The CDR3 region has the DNA TGTGCCAGCAGCGTATGGGACACCACCTACGAGCAGTACTTC. The encoded protein is CASSVWDTTYEQYF.

The chain couples TRBV30 to TRBJ2-1, with unresolved D. Germline loops: CDR1 GTSNPN, CDR2 SVGIG (reference sequence). CDR3 length: 12 residues. Trimming shortened V by 3 bases and J by 8 bases, and 11 bases separated the two germline ends. In nucleotides, the CDR3 is TGTGCCTGGAGAGGGCCCTGGGATGAGCAGTTCTTC. It specifies CAWRGPWDEQFF.

The genes are TRBV30 and TRBJ1-5; a weak D match, TRBD1 (5 bases). The germline gives CDR1 GTSNPN, CDR2 SVGIG (reference sequence). The ends were cut back, 0 bases at V and 6 bases at J, with 12 bases in the middle. This CDR3 is built from 14 residues. The CDR3 bases are TGTGCCTGGAGTGTAGGGCAGGGAGTTCAGCCCCAGCATTTT. This codes for CAWSVGQGVQPQHF.

In its sample, this clone was seen a few times. The chain employs TRBV27 and TRBJ1-2; no reliable D call. Germline CDR1 reads MNHEY; CDR2 reads SMNVEV (reference sequence). Trimming removed 5 bases at V and 4 bases at J, with 14 bases between. The CDR3 length is 14 residues. As DNA, the CDR3 is TGTGCCAGCAGTCCGCGACCGGCGGGCTATGGCTACACCTTC. Amino acid sequence: CASSPRPAGYGYTF.

This chain joins TRBV18 and TRBJ1-2; 8 nucleotides line up with TRBD1. Losses at the gene ends were 5 bases for V and 7 bases for J; bases not matched to a gene: 6. The CDR3 length is 13 residues. The V gene's germline CDR1 is KGHSH and CDR2 LQKENI. The CDR3 region has the DNA TGTGCCAGCTCAACGGGACAGGAGGGTGGCTACACCTTC. Translating gives CASSTGQEGGYTF.

V gene TRBV6-1 combines with J gene TRBJ1-2; TRBD1 aligns across 9 bases. CDR1 is MNHNS, CDR2 SASEGT, per germline. Losses at the gene ends were 6 bases for V and 8 bases for J; bases not matched to a gene: 7. The CDR3 is 13 residues long. The CDR3: CASRDRGLPGYTF. The CDR3 DNA is TGTGCCAGCAGGGACAGGGGTTTACCGGGCTACACCTTC.

The genes are TRBV27 and TRBJ2-6, with D tentatively TRBD1 (6 bases). Germline V gene sequence: CDR1 MNHEY, CDR2 SMNVEV (reference sequence). Trimming cost V 1 base and J 0 bases, with 7 bases left between them. This CDR3 is built from 16 residues. This CDR3 reads CASSLWTASGANVLTF. The CDR3 nucleotides read TGTGCCAGCAGTTTATGGACAGCCTCTGGGGCCAACGTCCTGACTTTC.

V usage is TRBV9 and J usage is TRBJ2-1; 12 bases line up with TRBD2. From germline, CDR1 is SGDLS and CDR2 YYNGEE. Trimming cost V 4 bases and J 7 bases; bases outside gene matches: 12. There are 17 residues in the CDR3. Written as DNA, the CDR3 is TGTGCCAGCAGCCCCCTGACTAGCGGGAGTATTTGGAATGAGCAGTTCTTC. It yields the protein CASSPLTSGSIWNEQFF.

This sequence joins TRBV2 and TRBJ2-7, with D uncertain. Germline V gene lookup returns CDR1 SNHLY and CDR2 FYNNEI. The CDR3 runs to 12 residues. Trimming left V 5 bases short and J 2 bases short, with 7 bases between. CDR3 loop: CASSPSTYEQYF. The CDR3, as DNA: TGTGCCAGCAGTCCAAGCACCTACGAGCAGTACTTC.

The rearrangement joins TRBV5-1 to TRBJ2-7; D not certain. The CDR3 extends over 14 amino acids. CDR1 is SGHRS, CDR2 YFSETQ, per germline. V was cut by 1 base and J by 2 bases, with 10 bases left in between. The CDR3 is CASSLPRPPYEQYF. CDR3 DNA: TGCGCCAGCAGCTTGCCACGCCCGCCCTACGAGCAGTACTTC.

This clone was observed a single time. V and J are TRBV19 and TRBJ1-2, with 8 bases lining up with TRBD1. The trim removed 3 bases at V and 3 bases at J, leaving 9 bases unmatched. The CDR3 contains 16 residues. Germline V gene sequence: CDR1 LNHDA, CDR2 SQIVND (reference sequence). The CDR3 loop reads CASSISPQGAYYGYTF. The CDR3 coding sequence is TGTGCCAGTAGTATCTCCCCCCAGGGGGCCTACTATGGCTACACCTTC.

This sequence joins TRBV4-1 and TRBJ2-7, with a possible D match to TRBD1 (6 bases). This CDR3 comprises 13 residues. Germline V gene lookup returns CDR1 MGHRA and CDR2 YSYEKL. V dropped 4 bases and J dropped 2 bases, with 9 bases sitting between them. The CDR3 region is CASSRDKAYEQYF. For the CDR3, the DNA is TGCGCCAGCAGCCGGGACAAGGCCTACGAGCAGTACTTC.

This chain connects TRBV5-5 to TRBJ1-2; no definite D call. Germline-derived CDR1 and CDR2 are SGHKS and YYEKEE (reference sequence). Trimming pared 2 bases from V and 8 bases from J, leaving 13 bases between. This CDR3 is built from 13 residues. The CDR3 coding sequence is TGTGCCAGCAGCTTTGTCCCTACGGGGGGCTACACCTTC. Residues: CASSFVPTGGYTF.

The chain carries TRBV2 and TRBJ1-5; D uncertain. V dropped 3 bases and J dropped 4 bases, with 10 bases sitting between them. Germline V gene lookup returns CDR1 SNHLY and CDR2 FYNNEI. There are 14 residues in the CDR3. This CDR3 is CASSDGLVNQPQHF. The CDR3 nucleotides read TGTGCCAGCAGTGACGGACTGGTTAATCAGCCCCAGCATTTT.

The rearrangement uses TRBV27 and TRBJ1-1; the D gene is possibly TRBD1 (5 bases). The germline V and J ends were trimmed by 4 bases and 4 bases, with 10 bases remaining between them. From germline, CDR1 is MNHEY and CDR2 SMNVEV (reference sequence). The CDR3 sequence is 13 residues long. The CDR3 is CASSSGGGTEAFF. Written as DNA, the CDR3 is TGTGCCAGCAGTTCCGGGGGGGGCACTGAAGCTTTCTTT.

The chain links TRBV4-2 to TRBJ2-2; 7 bases map to TRBD2. CDR1 is LGHNA and CDR2 is YNFKEQ in the germline V gene. The CDR3 has 17 residues. J lost 4 bases, V lost 5 bases, and 13 bases had no gene match. CDR3 nucleotide sequence: TGTGCCAGCAGCTCCAACCCCCCGACTAGCTTCACCGGGGAGCTGTTTTTT. This translates into CASSSNPPTSFTGELFF.

This clone was seen only a few times. The chain combines TRBV7-7 with TRBJ2-1; perhaps TRBD2 as D (5 bases). Germline V gene sequence: CDR1 SSHAT, CDR2 FNYEAQ (reference sequence). V gave up 5 bases and J gave up 9 bases, with 14 bases separating them. The CDR3 has 13 amino acids. The CDR3 bases are TGTGCCAGCAGCCTCGTCGGGGATGGTGAGCAGTTCTTC. Its protein product is CASSLVGDGEQFF.

The rearrangement links TRBV19 to TRBJ2-3; 8 bases fit TRBD1. This CDR3 region has 15 residues. V shed 3 bases, J shed 2 bases, and the junction held 4 bases outside the gene matches. Germline values: CDR1 LNHDA, CDR2 SQIVND (reference sequence). CDR3 protein: CASSIGQGTTDTQYF. As DNA, the CDR3 is TGTGCCAGTAGTATCGGACAGGGAACCACAGATACGCAGTATTTT.

The genes are TRBV5-5 and TRBJ2-7, with 7 positions matching TRBD1. Germline lookup yields CDR1 SGHKS and CDR2 YYEKEE (reference sequence). The CDR3 runs 14 residues. The junction had 9 bases not matched to a gene; V was cut back by 4 bases and J by 5 bases. The CDR3 reads CASSRDRAGNEQYF. CDR3 coding DNA: TGTGCCAGCAGCCGCGACAGGGCAGGGAACGAGCAGTACTTC.

This chain connects TRBV5-8 to TRBJ2-5; D is undetermined. Trimming left V 5 bases short and J 0 bases short, with 8 bases between. In germline, CDR1 is SGHTS, CDR2 YDEGEE. The CDR3 covers 13 residues. The CDR3 DNA reads as TGTGCCAGCAGATACCAAAACCAAGAGACCCAGTACTTC. Protein sequence: CASRYQNQETQYF.

This chain connects TRBV14 to TRBJ2-7, with D unclear. Deletions cut 2 bases from V and 2 bases from J, with 4 bases between. The length of the CDR3 is 12 residues. Germline loops: CDR1 SGHDN, CDR2 FVKESK. CDR3 in amino acids: CASSQSPYEQYF. The CDR3 DNA is TGTGCCAGCAGCCAATCGCCCTACGAGCAGTACTTC.

The CDR3 sequence: CASSVEGQANGYEKLFF. CDR3 nucleotides: TGTGCCAGCAGCGTAGAGGGACAGGCCAATGGGTACGAAAAACTGTTTTTT. This chain connects TRBV9 to TRBJ1-4, with 8 bases lining up with TRBD1. The CDR3 is 17 amino acids. Germline V gives CDR1 SGDLS, CDR2 YYNGEE. Trimming removed 0 bases from V and 8 bases from J; junction bases left unmatched: 12.

The CDR3 bases are TGTGCCAGCAGTTCACCCAGCACAGATACGCAGTATTTT. This sequence encodes CASSSPSTDTQYF. The chain is built from TRBV27 and TRBJ2-3; the D is unclear. Deletions cut 4 bases from V and 0 bases from J, with 5 bases between. CDR3 length equals 13 residues. Germline V gene lookup returns CDR1 MNHEY and CDR2 SMNVEV (reference sequence).